The 17 T cell receptor beta chains below all came from one sample that was sequenced in a study of glioma-infiltrating T cells. Amplification of TCR alpha and beta CDR3 regions from RNA used iRepertoire nested multiplex PCR. In TCRdb, the multiplex PCR reads were re-called with MiXCR into one record per CDR3 protein. The sample yields around 140,000 distinct CDR3 sequences, roughly two fifths seen once. Sequencing was carried out using glioma tissue, nonneoplastic brain tissue, or PBMCs (not recorded which). The source of these receptors is a human donor with low-grade glioma or glioblastoma, undergoing nonglioma brain surgery, or in good health (not recorded which).

This clonotype was observed many times. The gene calls are TRBV6-1 and TRBJ1-5; no reliable D call. Trimming removed 11 bases at V and 2 bases at J, with 19 bases between. Looked up from germline, CDR1 is MNHNS and CDR2 is SASEGT. The CDR3 is 15 residues long. The CDR3 protein is CAVCTGRDGNQPQHF. Written as DNA, the CDR3 is TGTGCCGTATGCACCGGGAGGGATGGCAATCAGCCCCAGCATTTT.

The chain carries TRBV6-1 and TRBJ1-2, with TRBD1 as a possible D gene (5 bases). The CDR3 contains 17 residues. With 7 bases removed from V and 0 bases from J, the gap between germline ends came to 21 bases. Looked up from germline, CDR1 is MNHNS and CDR2 is SASEGT. Here the CDR3 DNA reads TGTGCCAGCACCCCGGACCCCGGACAACTAGCTAACTATGGCTACACCTTC. Amino acid sequence: CASTPDPGQLANYGYTF.

This clonotype showed up just a few times. V usage is TRBV20-1 and J usage is TRBJ1-1, with 8 bases identical to TRBD1. The CDR3 covers 15 residues. Germline V gene data show CDR1 as DFQATT and CDR2 as SNEGSKA (reference sequence). The ends lost 3 bases at V and 4 bases at J; junction bases unmatched: 10. CDR3 in amino acids: CSASGAGGLVTEAFF. Written as DNA, the CDR3 is TGCAGTGCTAGTGGAGCAGGGGGCTTGGTCACTGAAGCTTTCTTT.

V usage is TRBV2 and J usage is TRBJ2-3, with D hard to call. The germline gives CDR1 SNHLY, CDR2 FYNNEI. This CDR3 is 12 amino acids long. V lost 2 bases to trimming and J lost 5 bases, with 5 bases between them. The CDR3 loop reads CASSETIDTQYF. Here the CDR3 DNA reads TGTGCCAGCAGTGAAACGATAGATACGCAGTATTTT.

This clonotype has a handful of counts. This chain connects TRBV20-1 to TRBJ2-7; D is ambiguous. The CDR3 runs to 11 residues. Trimming cost V 2 bases and J 6 bases, with 8 bases left between them. Germline-derived CDR1 and CDR2 are DFQATT and SNEGSKA (reference sequence). CDR3 amino acids: CSARRQGEQYF. DNA for the CDR3: TGCAGTGCTAGAAGGCAAGGCGAGCAGTACTTC.

The chain has TRBV6-1 and TRBJ1-3; tentative D call: TRBD1 (5 bases). In germline, CDR1 is MNHNS, CDR2 SASEGT. The CDR3 is made up of 17 amino acids. The germline V and J ends were trimmed by 2 bases and 3 bases, with 17 bases remaining between them. The CDR3 DNA is TGTGCCAGCAGTGAACCATCGGACATGTGGAATGGAAACACCATATATTTT. Encoded protein: CASSEPSDMWNGNTIYF.

Notes on this clonotype: Mismatch with germline at one junction end may stem from a read error. The chain carries TRBV6-6 and TRBJ2-2; possibly TRBD2 for D (5 bases). There are 15 residues in the CDR3. Germline V gene sequence: CDR1 MNHNY, CDR2 SVGAGI (reference sequence). As DNA, the CDR3 is TGTGCCAGCAGTTGGACTTTCTCGAACACCAGGGAGCTGTTTTTT. It specifies CASSWTFSNTRELFF.

This rearrangement joins TRBV20-1 to TRBJ1-5; D gene unclear. The CDR3 has 14 amino acids. The germline V and J ends were trimmed by 0 bases and 3 bases, with 9 bases remaining between them. From germline, CDR1 is DFQATT and CDR2 SNEGSKA (reference sequence). The CDR3 coding sequence is TGCAGTGCTAGAGATCCCGGGAACAATCAGCCCCAGCATTTT. Translation: CSARDPGNNQPQHF.

This clonotype was counted at least ten times. V gene TRBV27 combines with J gene TRBJ2-3; D gene unclear. The germline V and J ends were trimmed by 6 bases and 4 bases, with 11 bases remaining between them. In germline, CDR1 is MNHEY, CDR2 SMNVEV (reference sequence). There are 13 residues in the CDR3. CDR3 sequence (DNA): TGTGCCAGCAGATCCACAAGGGCAGATACGCAGTATTTT. As protein: CASRSTRADTQYF.

The chain couples TRBV10-3 to TRBJ2-7; possibly TRBD2 for D (6 bases). The CDR3 totals 16 residues. Trimming removed 0 bases from V and 2 bases from J, with 14 bases in between. CDR1 and CDR2 from the germline V gene are ENHRY and SYGVKD. CDR3 sequence reads: CAISESSSGGPYEQYF. For the CDR3, the DNA is TGTGCCATCAGTGAGTCTAGTAGCGGAGGTCCCTACGAGCAGTACTTC.

V gene TRBV28 combines with J gene TRBJ2-7; 7 bases align to TRBD1. The CDR3 has 14 residues. CDR1 and CDR2 from the germline V gene are MDHEN and SYDVKM. The ends lost 6 bases at V and 3 bases at J; junction bases unmatched: 8. CDR3 region: CASRNRGGFYEQYF. The CDR3 DNA sequence: TGTGCCAGCAGGAACAGGGGTGGGTTCTACGAGCAGTACTTC.

This clonotype has just a few counts. CDR3 residues: CASGGGSPLHF. CDR3 coding DNA: TGTGCCAGCGGTGGCGGGTCACCCCTCCACTTT. The V and J genes are TRBV6-1 and TRBJ1-6; unclear D gene. CDR3 size: 11 residues. V was cut by 8 bases and J by 10 bases, with 9 bases left in between. CDR1 and CDR2 from the germline V gene are MNHNS and SASEGT.

This chain joins TRBV28 and TRBJ1-6, with D possibly TRBD1 on 5 matching bases. V lost 3 bases and J 5 bases, leaving 11 bases between the germline ends. Germline V CDR1 and CDR2: MDHEN, SYDVKM. This CDR3 is built from 15 residues. The CDR3 is CASSLRVGDNSPLHF. For the CDR3, the DNA is TGTGCCAGCAGTTTGAGAGTAGGGGATAATTCACCCCTCCACTTT.

V gene TRBV15 combines with J gene TRBJ1-2; D ambiguous. The length of the CDR3 is 15 residues. The V gene lost 5 bases and the J gene lost 0 bases, with 13 bases spanning the gap. Germline V gene lookup returns CDR1 LNHNV and CDR2 YYDKDF (reference sequence). The CDR3 loop is CATSGAYQANYGYTF. CDR3 nucleotides: TGTGCCACCAGCGGAGCTTATCAGGCTAACTATGGCTACACCTTC.

The chain employs TRBV20-1 and TRBJ2-3, with 14 bases identical to TRBD2. The junction had 5 bases not matched to a gene; V was cut back by 4 bases and J by 2 bases. This CDR3 has 16 residues. Germline CDR1 DFQATT, CDR2 SNEGSKA (reference sequence). The CDR3 here is CSATGTSGGHTDTQYF. CDR3 coding DNA: TGCAGTGCTACCGGGACTAGCGGGGGACACACAGATACGCAGTATTTT.

This clonotype was seen a few times. The chain combines TRBV20-1 with TRBJ1-1, with no clear D. Germline loops: CDR1 DFQATT, CDR2 SNEGSKA (reference sequence). The V end was cut by 2 bases, the J end by 1 base, with 5 bases between. The CDR3 consists of 12 residues. As DNA, the CDR3 is TGCAGTGCTAGAACGGCGAACACTGAAGCTTTCTTT. The encoded protein is CSARTANTEAFF.

Here the CDR3 DNA reads TGTGCCAGCAGTGAACGGAGGGGGGCGGTCGGCTACACCTTC. It encodes CASSERRGAVGYTF. V and J are TRBV6-1 and TRBJ1-2, with D possibly matching TRBD1 (6 bases). Deletions cut 2 bases from V and 8 bases from J, with 15 bases between. Germline-derived CDR1 and CDR2 are MNHNS and SASEGT. The CDR3 sequence is 14 residues long.